The 18 T cell receptor beta chains below were found in one sample sequenced in a study of radiation and T cells in renal cell carcinoma. As for time point: baseline pretreatment blood. Treatment specified: 15 Gy SBRT to primary tumor, nephrectomy 4 weeks later. Using immunoSEQ multiplex PCR, the repertoire was profiled, and TCRdb retains in-frame clones only, with some absent. This sample carries 150,000 or so clones, around 90% of them seen once, and the ten largest clones take 3.5% to 5%. Material: blood, obtained from a patient whose treatment included radiotherapy and nephrectomy. The receptors shown here come from a woman in her 70s with renal cell carcinoma.

The chain is built from TRBV6-1 and TRBJ2-1, with D unclear. Trimming took off 4 bases at V and 6 bases at J, with 4 bases between the two ends. Germline-derived CDR1 and CDR2 are MNHNS and SASEGT. The CDR3 runs to 11 residues. The CDR3 bases are TGTGCCAGCAGTGGCCGCAATGAGCAGTTCTTC. It is translated as CASSGRNEQFF.

V and J are TRBV5-1 and TRBJ2-5, with D possibly matching TRBD1 (6 bases). Trimming left V 4 bases short and J 7 bases short, with 17 bases between. The CDR3 contains 14 residues. Germline V gene lookup returns CDR1 SGHRS and CDR2 YFSETQ. As DNA, the CDR3 is TGCGCCAGCAGCCGCAGCCAGGGGCTAGGGACCCAGTACTTC. Residues: CASSRSQGLGTQYF.

V gene TRBV6-5 combines with J gene TRBJ2-2; no clear D gene. Between the trimmed V and J ends, which lost 7 bases and 4 bases, there was a span of 13 bases. CDR1 and CDR2 from the germline V gene are MNHEY and SVGAGI. This CDR3 is built from 14 residues. This CDR3 is CASTVTQSTGELFF. The CDR3 nucleotides are TGTGCCAGCACCGTCACACAGTCCACCGGGGAGCTGTTTTTT.

The CDR3 coding sequence is TGTGCCAGCAGTTATAACAGGGCGATTGAGCAGTTCTTC. This sequence encodes CASSYNRAIEQFF. The chain joins TRBV28 to TRBJ2-1; tentative D call: TRBD1 (6 bases). Germline values: CDR1 MDHEN, CDR2 SYDVKM. V shed 4 bases and J shed 9 bases, with 13 bases lying between them. CDR3 length: 13 residues.

The chain links TRBV7-6 to TRBJ2-3; TRBD2 agrees at 10 bases. The CDR3 is made up of 16 amino acids. Germline V gene data show CDR1 as SGHVS and CDR2 as FNYEAQ. The V segment lost 2 bases and the J segment 3 bases; nucleotides outside the gene matches: 5. The CDR3 nucleotides read TGTGCCAGCAGCTTACCGGGTAGCGGGAGGACAGATACGCAGTATTTT. Translated, it gives CASSLPGSGRTDTQYF. Full variable domain (missing parts from reference TRBV7-6 and TRBJ2-3): GAGVSQSPRYKVTKRGQDVALRCDPISGHVSLYWYRQALGQGPEFLTYFNYEAQQDKSGLPNDRFSAERPEGSISTLTIQRTEQRDSAMYRCASSLPGSGRTDTQYFGPGTRLTVL.

The gene calls are TRBV15 and TRBJ2-3; TRBD1 aligns across 12 bases. Germline trimming cut 0 bases from V and 4 bases from J; bases unmatched to any gene: 8. The CDR3 runs 18 residues. In germline, CDR1 is LNHNV, CDR2 YYDKDF (reference sequence). The CDR3 reads CATSRDYSGTGGPDTQYF. The DNA for the CDR3 is TGTGCCACCAGCAGAGATTATTCCGGGACAGGGGGCCCAGATACGCAGTATTTT.

The CDR3, as DNA: TGTGCCAGCAGCCCTGGACGGTTCTCTGGAAACACCATATATTTT. Amino acids: CASSPGRFSGNTIYF. This chain links TRBV5-6 with TRBJ1-3, with D unclear. Germline loops: CDR1 SGHDT, CDR2 YYEEEE. The CDR3 runs 15 residues. With 4 bases removed from V and 0 bases from J, the gap between germline ends came to 11 bases.

This clone was counted a single time. The V call is TRBV2, the J call TRBJ2-7; no reliable D call. V was shortened by 3 bases and J by 5 bases, with 17 bases between the two germline ends. Germline lookup yields CDR1 SNHLY and CDR2 FYNNEI. This CDR3 spans 15 amino acids. The CDR3 loop is CASSDKQAFGHEQYF. The CDR3 DNA reads TGTGCCAGCAGTGATAAGCAGGCTTTTGGGCACGAGCAGTACTTC.

The J gene is TRBJ2-7, the V gene TRBV6-5, with D possibly matching TRBD2 (6 bases). The CDR3 has 11 residues. The V gene's germline CDR1 is MNHEY and CDR2 SVGAGI. V was trimmed by 7 bases and J by 6 bases, leaving 10 bases between them. The CDR3 DNA follows: TGTGCCAGCAAAGGAGGGGCCGAGCAGTACTTC. Translated, it gives CASKGGAEQYF.

The V and J genes are TRBV15 and TRBJ1-1; tentatively, D is TRBD1 (5 bases). The V and J ends lost 0 bases and 4 bases respectively, with 12 bases between them. The germline CDR1 and CDR2 sequences are LNHNV and YYDKDF (reference sequence). CDR3 length: 15 residues. In DNA, the CDR3 is TGTGCCACCAGCAGAGATCCGGGGGTACTCACTGAAGCTTTCTTT. Its translation is CATSRDPGVLTEAFF. The variable domain in full, completed from reference TRBV15 and TRBJ1-1, reads DAMVIQNPRYQVTQFGKPVTLSCSQTLNHNVMYWYQQKSSQAPKLLFHYYDKDFNNEADTPDNFQSRRPNTSFCFLDIRSPGLGDTAMYLCATSRDPGVLTEAFFGQGTRLTVV.

The rearrangement joins TRBV30 to TRBJ1-1; the D is unclear. Trimming removed 1 base at V and 2 bases at J, with 14 bases between. In germline, CDR1 is GTSNPN, CDR2 SVGIG (reference sequence). There are 15 residues in the CDR3. The CDR3 coding sequence is TGTGCCTGGAGTGAATCGAGTAAGGGAAACACTGAAGCTTTCTTT. It yields the protein CAWSESSKGNTEAFF.

The chain is built from TRBV20-1 and TRBJ2-5; tentatively, D is TRBD2 (5 bases). Germline V gene data show CDR1 as DFQATT and CDR2 as SNEGSKA (reference sequence). CDR3 length: 10 residues. The CDR3 spells CTPGERTQYF. Here the CDR3 DNA reads TGCACCCCCGGGGAGCGGACCCAGTACTTC.

This clone was recorded once. The chain uses TRBV6-1 and TRBJ1-2, with TRBD1 matching over 7 bases. V was clipped by 4 bases and J by 4 bases; unmatched bases: 6. The CDR3 runs to 14 residues. Germline assignment: CDR1 MNHNS and CDR2 SASEGT. The CDR3 here is CASSVRDSIYGYTF. In DNA, the CDR3 is TGTGCCAGCAGTGTTCGGGACAGCATCTATGGCTACACCTTC.

The J gene is TRBJ2-7, the V gene TRBV19; D possibly corresponds to TRBD2 (5 bases). Per the germline V gene, CDR1 is LNHDA and CDR2 is SQIVND (reference sequence). This CDR3 is 14 amino acids long. Trimming left V 1 base short and J 6 bases short, with 13 bases between. CDR3 bases: TGTGCCAGTAGTATAGGCAAATCTGAGGGCGAGCAGTACTTC. This encodes CASSIGKSEGEQYF.

This clone was seen a few times. The rearrangement links TRBV27 to TRBJ2-6, with a tentative D call TRBD1 (6 bases). Germline V gene sequence: CDR1 MNHEY, CDR2 SMNVEV (reference sequence). Between the trimmed V and J ends, which lost 2 bases and 0 bases, there was a span of 14 bases. This CDR3 spans 18 amino acids. The CDR3 sequence is CASSLQGSLLSGANVLTF. The CDR3 DNA reads TGTGCCAGCAGTTTACAGGGGTCCCTCCTCTCTGGGGCCAACGTCCTGACTTTC. Drawing the rest from reference TRBV27 and TRBJ2-6, the complete variable domain is EAQVTQNPRYLITVTGKKLTVTCSQNMNHEYMSWYRQDPGLGLRQIYYSMNVEVTDKGDVPEGYKVSRKEKRNFPLILESPSPNQTSLYFCASSLQGSLLSGANVLTFGAGSRLTVL.

The chain uses TRBV6-5 and TRBJ1-1; no definite D call. The ends were cut back, 4 bases at V and 8 bases at J, with 8 bases in the middle. The CDR3 covers 11 residues. Germline V gene data show CDR1 as MNHEY and CDR2 as SVGAGI. The CDR3 protein is CASSSVEEAFF. The CDR3 DNA is TGTGCCAGCAGTTCGGTTGAGGAAGCTTTCTTT.

CDR3 in amino acids: CASSLNKADTQYF. The CDR3 nucleotides read TGTGCCAGCAGCTTAAATAAGGCGGATACGCAGTATTTT. The rearrangement links TRBV7-3 to TRBJ2-3; no definite D call. This CDR3 comprises 13 residues. The germline CDR1 and CDR2 sequences are SGHTA and FQGTGA. V lost 1 base, J lost 6 bases, and 8 bases lay in between.

V is TRBV6-5 and J is TRBJ1-1; no reliable D call. Per the germline V gene, CDR1 is MNHEY and CDR2 is SVGAGI. V was shortened by 7 bases and J by 0 bases, with 9 bases between the two germline ends. CDR3 size: 13 residues. The chain's CDR3 is CASKPEVNTEAFF. In DNA, the CDR3 is TGTGCCAGCAAGCCGGAGGTGAACACTGAAGCTTTCTTT.